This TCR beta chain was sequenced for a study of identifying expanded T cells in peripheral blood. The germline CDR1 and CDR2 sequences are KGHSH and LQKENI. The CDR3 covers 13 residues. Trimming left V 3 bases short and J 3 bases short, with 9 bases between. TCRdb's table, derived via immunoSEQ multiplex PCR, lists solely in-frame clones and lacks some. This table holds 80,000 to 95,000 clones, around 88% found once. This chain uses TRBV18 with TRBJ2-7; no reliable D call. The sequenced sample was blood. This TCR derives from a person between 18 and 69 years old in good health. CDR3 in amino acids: CASSPGSGYEQYF. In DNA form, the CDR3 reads TGTGCCAGCTCACCGGGCTCTGGCTACGAGCAGTACTTC.